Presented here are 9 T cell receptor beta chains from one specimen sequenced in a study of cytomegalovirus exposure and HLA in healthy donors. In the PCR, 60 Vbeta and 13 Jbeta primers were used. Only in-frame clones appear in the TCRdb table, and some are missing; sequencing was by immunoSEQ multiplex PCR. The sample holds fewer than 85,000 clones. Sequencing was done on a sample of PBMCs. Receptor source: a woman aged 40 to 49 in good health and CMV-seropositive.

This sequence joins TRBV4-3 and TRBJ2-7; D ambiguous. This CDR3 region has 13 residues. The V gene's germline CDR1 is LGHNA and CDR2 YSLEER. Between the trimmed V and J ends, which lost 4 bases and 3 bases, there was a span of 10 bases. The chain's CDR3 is CASSLRPGYEQYF. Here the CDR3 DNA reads TGCGCCAGCAGCCTCCGTCCGGGCTACGAGCAGTACTTC.

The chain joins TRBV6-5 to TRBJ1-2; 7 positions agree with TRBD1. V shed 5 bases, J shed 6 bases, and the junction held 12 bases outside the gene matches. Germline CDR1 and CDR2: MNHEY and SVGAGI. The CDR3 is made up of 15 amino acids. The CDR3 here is CASSRDRADVDGYTF. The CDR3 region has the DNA TGTGCCAGCAGTCGCGACAGGGCAGATGTGGATGGCTACACCTTC.

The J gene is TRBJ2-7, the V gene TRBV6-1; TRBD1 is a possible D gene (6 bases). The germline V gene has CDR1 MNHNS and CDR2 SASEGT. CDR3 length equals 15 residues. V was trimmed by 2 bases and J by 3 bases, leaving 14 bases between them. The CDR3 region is CASSEWAGENYEQYF. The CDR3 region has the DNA TGTGCCAGCAGTGAATGGGCAGGGGAAAACTACGAGCAGTACTTC.

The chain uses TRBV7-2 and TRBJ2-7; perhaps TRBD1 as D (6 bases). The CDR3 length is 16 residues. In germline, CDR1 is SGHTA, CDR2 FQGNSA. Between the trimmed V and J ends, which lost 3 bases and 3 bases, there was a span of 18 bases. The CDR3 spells CASSFGGWGHHYEQYF. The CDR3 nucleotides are TGTGCCAGCAGCTTTGGAGGCTGGGGACACCACTACGAGCAGTACTTC.

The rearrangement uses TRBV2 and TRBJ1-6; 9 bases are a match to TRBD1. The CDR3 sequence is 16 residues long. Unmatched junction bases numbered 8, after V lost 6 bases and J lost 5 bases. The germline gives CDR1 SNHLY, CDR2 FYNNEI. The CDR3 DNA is TGTGCCAGCAGCTATACAGGGGGCCCCGATAATTCACCCCTCCACTTT. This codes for CASSYTGGPDNSPLHF.

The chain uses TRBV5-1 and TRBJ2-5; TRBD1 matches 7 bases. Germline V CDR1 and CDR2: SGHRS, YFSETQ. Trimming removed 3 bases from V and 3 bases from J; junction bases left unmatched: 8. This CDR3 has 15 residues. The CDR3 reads CASSWNTGTEETQYF. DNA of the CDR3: TGCGCCAGCAGCTGGAACACCGGGACAGAAGAGACCCAGTACTTC.

The CDR3: CASSLLTGKALHF. The CDR3 bases are TGTGCCAGCAGTTTACTCACAGGGAAGGCCCTCCACTTT. V gene TRBV27 combines with J gene TRBJ1-6; D is possibly TRBD1 (6 bases). Germline-derived CDR1 and CDR2 are MNHEY and SMNVEV (reference sequence). The ends were cut back, 2 bases at V and 14 bases at J, with 13 bases in the middle. This CDR3 region has 13 residues.

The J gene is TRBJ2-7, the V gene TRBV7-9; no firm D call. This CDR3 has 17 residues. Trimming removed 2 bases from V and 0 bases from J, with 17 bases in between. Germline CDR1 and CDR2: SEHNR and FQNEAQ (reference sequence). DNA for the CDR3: TGTGCCAGCAGCTTATCGGTATACTCTACCCTCTCCTACGAGCAGTACTTC. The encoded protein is CASSLSVYSTLSYEQYF.

For the CDR3, the DNA is TGCGCCAGCAGCCAAGGTCTCGTGGGTCAGGGGGCCGGCCAAGAGACCCAGTACTTC. The encoded protein is CASSQGLVGQGAGQETQYF. The chain has TRBV4-1 and TRBJ2-5, with 8 bases aligning to TRBD1. The V gene end was trimmed by 1 base and the J gene end by 1 base; junction bases not matched to a gene: 14. CDR1 MGHRA and CDR2 YSYEKL come from the germline V gene. The CDR3 is made up of 19 amino acids.